These 18 T cell receptor beta chains originate from one sample sequenced in a study of blood T cell repertoires in COVID-19. The protocol was immunoSEQ multiplex PCR, while the TCRdb copy is restricted to in-frame clones and leaves out a portion. Of approximately 210,000 clones in the sample, roughly four fifths were seen once. Sequenced input: peripheral blood. Every receptor here comes from a middle-aged woman with acute or convalescent COVID-19.

The V call is TRBV3-1 (or the pseudogene TRBV3-2), the J call TRBJ1-2; D not certain. Germline CDR1 reads LGHDT; CDR2 reads YNNKEL (reference sequence). The CDR3 sequence is 16 residues long. The germline V and J ends were trimmed by 4 bases and 8 bases, with 23 bases remaining between them. The CDR3 protein is CASSPRAGSHLGGYTF. The CDR3 DNA reads as TGTGCCAGCAGCCCCCGGGCGGGGTCGCATCTTGGGGGCTACACCTTC.

The rearrangement uses TRBV5-1 and TRBJ2-7, with 7 bases fitting TRBD2. CDR3 length: 14 residues. Germline CDR1 and CDR2: SGHRS and YFSETQ. V lost 3 bases, J lost 0 bases, and 3 bases stayed unmatched. The CDR3 sequence is CASSSSGTSYEQYF. The CDR3, as DNA: TGCGCCAGCAGCTCTAGCGGAACCTCCTACGAGCAGTACTTC.

The V gene is TRBV29-1, the J gene TRBJ1-4, with TRBD1 matching 8 bases. J lost 3 bases, V lost 6 bases, and 6 bases had no gene match. The germline CDR1 and CDR2 sequences are SQVTM and ANQGSEA. This CDR3 is 14 amino acids long. The CDR3 loop is CSVLGQGANEKLFF. The DNA of the CDR3 is TGCAGCGTCCTAGGACAGGGTGCTAATGAAAAACTGTTTTTT.

V gene TRBV9 combines with J gene TRBJ2-7; 13 positions agree with TRBD2. Trimming took 0 bases from V and 0 from J; bases not matched to a gene: 3. The V gene's germline CDR1 is SGDLS and CDR2 YYNGEE. This CDR3 is 17 amino acids long. The DNA of the CDR3 is TGTGCCAGCAGCGTAGGGACTAGCGGGAGCTCCTCCTACGAGCAGTACTTC. This encodes CASSVGTSGSSSYEQYF. The whole variable domain, filled in from reference TRBV9 and TRBJ2-7, reads DSGVTQTPKHLITATGQRVTLRCSPRSGDLSVYWYQQSLDQGLQFLIQYYNGEERAKGNILERFSAQQFPDLHSELNLSSLELGDSALYFCASSVGTSGSSSYEQYFGPGTRLTVT.

V usage is TRBV5-4 and J usage is TRBJ1-1; D gene ambiguous. CDR3 length: 13 amino acids. Trimming took 0 bases from V and 7 from J, leaving 10 bases between them. CDR1 and CDR2 (germline): SGHNT, YYREEE (reference sequence). CDR3 nucleotide sequence: TGTGCCAGCAGCTTGGGTAGTAGCGATGAAGCTTTCTTT. The encoded protein is CASSLGSSDEAFF.

V is TRBV5-4 and J is TRBJ2-2; tentative D call: TRBD2 (8 bases). The CDR3 is 18 amino acids. Germline V CDR1 and CDR2: SGHNT, YYREEE (reference sequence). V shed 7 bases and J shed 1 base, with 23 bases lying between them. The chain's CDR3 is CASSGGGARGVNTGELFF. CDR3 coding DNA: TGTGCCAGCTCGGGAGGGGGCGCGCGGGGCGTGAACACCGGGGAGCTGTTTTTT.

The chain links TRBV19 to TRBJ2-2; 13 positions agree with TRBD2. The CDR3 is 17 residues long. Germline V gene data show CDR1 as LNHDA and CDR2 as SQIVND (reference sequence). The V segment lost 2 bases and the J segment 5 bases; nucleotides outside the gene matches: 5. DNA of the CDR3: TGTGCCAGTAGTATAAGGGCGACTAGCGGGAGGACCGGGGAGCTGTTTTTT. Protein sequence: CASSIRATSGRTGELFF.

V and J are TRBV2 and TRBJ1-6; no definite D call. This CDR3 has 15 amino acids. The germline gives CDR1 SNHLY, CDR2 FYNNEI. V gave up 10 bases and J gave up 6 bases, with 19 bases separating them. This CDR3 is CATVLRGDFNSPLHF. CDR3 bases: TGTGCCACCGTCTTGCGGGGTGACTTTAATTCACCCCTCCACTTT.

The CDR3 here is CSVEHRTGGALYEQYF. In nucleotides, the CDR3 is TGCAGCGTTGAACATCGGACAGGGGGGGCCCTCTACGAGCAGTACTTC. The rearrangement links TRBV29-1 to TRBJ2-7; 10 nucleotides line up with TRBD1. V was clipped by 2 bases and J by 3 bases; unmatched bases: 10. Germline CDR1 is SQVTM and CDR2 is ANQGSEA. The CDR3 sequence is 16 residues long.

With regard to this clone: This same CDR3 is encoded by further DNA sequences in the sample. The chain combines TRBV27 with TRBJ1-6; D is unresolved. The CDR3 sequence is 15 residues long. The V end was cut by 4 bases, the J end by 0 bases, with 7 bases between. CDR1 is MNHEY and CDR2 is SMNVEV in the germline V gene (reference sequence). CDR3 DNA sequence: TGTGCCAGCAGTTCAAGAGACTCCTATAATTCACCCCTCCACTTT. This encodes CASSSRDSYNSPLHF.

This clone was counted a few times. The J gene is TRBJ1-4, the V gene TRBV6-2 or TRBV6-3; D might be TRBD1 (6 bases). Between the trimmed V and J ends, which lost 2 bases and 0 bases, there was a span of 7 bases. Germline assignment: CDR1 MNHEY and CDR2 SVGEGT. CDR3 size: 15 residues. The CDR3 region is CASSYRTATNEKLFF. DNA for the CDR3: TGTGCCAGCAGTTACAGGACAGCAACTAATGAAAAACTGTTTTTT.

The chain recombines TRBV2 with TRBJ1-2; perhaps TRBD1 as D (6 bases). V lost 6 bases and J lost 8, with 13 bases in between. This CDR3 has 12 amino acids. Germline V gives CDR1 SNHLY, CDR2 FYNNEI. The CDR3 here is CASSRGARGYTF. The CDR3 bases are TGTGCCAGCAGCCGGGGGGCACGGGGCTACACCTTC.

The chain combines TRBV4-3 with TRBJ2-1, with TRBD2 identical over 9 bases. Germline V lookup: CDR1 LGHNA, CDR2 YSLEER. This CDR3 has 17 amino acids. The junction had 11 bases not matched to a gene; V was cut back by 4 bases and J by 4 bases. CDR3 sequence: CASSRSPGLATYNEQFF. The CDR3 coding sequence is TGCGCCAGCAGCCGTTCGCCGGGACTAGCAACGTACAATGAGCAGTTCTTC.

In regard to this clone: The same CDR3 can be traced to other DNA sequences in this sample. J is TRBJ2-7 and V is TRBV19; possible D gene TRBD1, 5 bases. V gave up 4 bases and J gave up 0 bases, with 10 bases separating them. The germline gives CDR1 LNHDA, CDR2 SQIVND (reference sequence). The CDR3 length is 14 residues. DNA of the CDR3: TGTGCCAGTAGTACCGACAGTAGCTCCTACGAGCAGTACTTC. This gives the protein CASSTDSSSYEQYF. The full variable domain, rest sourced from reference TRBV19 and TRBJ2-7, is DGGITQSPKYLFRKEGQNVTLSCEQNLNHDAMYWYRQDPGQGLRLIYYSQIVNDFQKGDIAEGYSVSREKKESFPLTVTSAQKNPTAFYLCASSTDSSSYEQYFGPGTRLTVT.

The chain recombines TRBV6-2 or TRBV6-3 with TRBJ2-3; D perhaps matches TRBD1 (7 bases). This CDR3 has 14 residues. The germline gives CDR1 MNHEY, CDR2 SVGEGT. V was clipped by 3 bases and J by 5 bases, with 12 bases between them. As DNA, the CDR3 is TGTGCCAGCAGTTATAGCAGGGGGGAAGATACGCAGTATTTT. Translation: CASSYSRGEDTQYF.

The gene calls are TRBV2 and TRBJ2-7; TRBD2 agrees at 11 bases. The length of the CDR3 is 15 residues. The V and J ends lost 7 bases and 3 bases, in that order; junction bases with no gene match: 8. Per germline, CDR1 SNHLY and CDR2 FYNNEI. Here the CDR3 reads CASTFTSGSNYEQYF. DNA of the CDR3: TGTGCCAGCACCTTTACTAGCGGGAGCAACTACGAGCAGTACTTC.

The table lists this clone with a count of one. This chain joins TRBV6-1 and TRBJ2-1, with a weak D call TRBD1 (6 bases). The CDR3 is 14 residues long. CDR1 and CDR2 from the germline V gene are MNHNS and SASEGT. V lost 2 bases and J lost 5, with 10 bases in between. CDR3 amino acids: CASSETGWDNEQFF. CDR3 in DNA: TGTGCCAGCAGTGAAACAGGGTGGGACAATGAGCAGTTCTTC.

This chain links TRBV10-3 with TRBJ1-2, with D possibly matching TRBD1 (5 bases). Germline V gene sequence: CDR1 ENHRY, CDR2 SYGVKD. The CDR3 runs to 14 residues. Trimming cost V 3 bases and J 2 bases, with 10 bases left between them. The CDR3 sequence: CAISEPQENYGYTF. In DNA form, the CDR3 reads TGTGCCATCAGTGAACCACAGGAGAACTATGGCTACACCTTC.